This TCR beta chain derives from a study of PD-1 blockade in mismatch repair-deficient tumors. Time point meaning: identical roughly ten-day culture without peptide (control). The table came from immunoSEQ multiplex PCR; TCRdb's copy has only in-frame clones and leaves some out. Here the sample spans around 14,000 clones, just over 85% being singletons. This clone appeared a few times. The antigen is unknown. V lost 6 bases to trimming and J lost 4 bases; unmatched junction nucleotides: 11. The CDR3 totals 15 residues. Germline V lookup: CDR1 LNHDA, CDR2 SQIVND (reference sequence). The sequence was obtained from an adult with mismatch repair-deficient cancer. The sequences come from cells cultured in vitro, collected from a patient treated with pembrolizumab. This rearrangement joins TRBV19 to TRBJ2-5; 7 positions agree with TRBD2. The DNA for the CDR3 is TGTGCCAGTAGGGGTGGGAGGGCCGGTTCAGAGACCCAGTACTTC. Amino acid sequence: CASRGGRAGSETQYF.